This T cell receptor (beta chain) was captured in a study of shared clonotypes between healthy human individuals. The naive CD8 subset, CD45RO-negative cells positively selected for CCR7, excluded terminally differentiated effector memory CD45RA+ cells. CDR1 is SGHTA, CDR2 FQGNSA, per germline. V was pared by 1 base and J by 6 bases, with 6 bases between. There are 13 residues in the CDR3. This clone has only one observation. Sequenced by immunoSEQ multiplex PCR; TCRdb stores in-frame clones only, minus some. The data contain some 2.1 million clones, about 95% of them seen just once; the ten biggest clones take up 0.85% to 1.3%.

The specimen was naive CD8+ T cells sorted from blood. This TCR was sampled from a man aged 18 to 29 in good health. The V gene is TRBV7-2, the J gene TRBJ1-4; D remains unclear. CDR3: CASSLVGDEKLFF. Here the CDR3 DNA reads TGTGCCAGCAGCTTAGTCGGTGATGAAAAACTGTTTTTT.